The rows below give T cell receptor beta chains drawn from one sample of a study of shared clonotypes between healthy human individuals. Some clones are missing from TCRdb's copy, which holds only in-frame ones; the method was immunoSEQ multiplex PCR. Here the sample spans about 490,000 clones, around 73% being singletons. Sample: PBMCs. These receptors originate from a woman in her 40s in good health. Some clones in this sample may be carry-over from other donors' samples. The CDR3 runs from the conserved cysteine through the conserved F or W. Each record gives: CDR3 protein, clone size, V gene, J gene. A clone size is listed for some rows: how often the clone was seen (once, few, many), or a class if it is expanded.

CASSVGTGGLPYEQYF	-	TRBV9	TRBJ2-7
CASSPQGLNTEAFF	-	TRBV18	TRBJ1-1
CASSPAGYETQYF	-	TRBV18	TRBJ2-5
CASSPLGRDLYNEQFF	-	TRBV18	TRBJ2-1
CASSFRAGRTYEQYF	-	TRBV7-6	TRBJ2-7
CASSLSIDNEQFF	-	TRBV18	TRBJ2-1
CASSPRLADYNEQFF	-	TRBV18	TRBJ2-1
CASEGGAGPRGGYTF	-	TRBV6-1	TRBJ1-2
CASGLGGPNQPQHF	-	TRBV5-1	TRBJ1-5
CASSLESARGGNTIYF	-	TRBV5-1	TRBJ1-3
CASSSDPGNEQFF	-	TRBV7-3	TRBJ2-1
CASSFAPTYNEQFF	few	TRBV7-2	TRBJ2-1
CASSLSTENYEQYF	-	TRBV19	TRBJ2-7
CASSRSGTGSGANVLTF	-	TRBV11-2	TRBJ2-6
CAWTRLAGSTDTQYF	-	TRBV30	TRBJ2-3
CASSWGTGPTEAFF	-	TRBV28	TRBJ1-1
CASSLVAPGGYNEQFF	few	TRBV11-2	TRBJ2-1
CATSRDRRGSTEAFF	-	TRBV15	TRBJ1-1
CASSYGGPYGYTF	-	TRBV6-5	TRBJ1-2
CASSSPTGGAYNEQFF	-	TRBV7-6	TRBJ2-1
CASSVGSLVWETQYF	-	TRBV9	TRBJ2-5
CASSPRDREKAFF	-	TRBV18	TRBJ1-1
CASSSQGQGGEQYF	-	TRBV5-1	TRBJ2-7
CASSRDQTGELFF	-	TRBV2	TRBJ2-2
CASTLQGDDQPQHF	few	TRBV6-6	TRBJ1-5
CASSQEPPRPGLAGSTDTQYF	-	TRBV4-1	TRBJ2-3
CASSRDREETQYF	-	TRBV19	TRBJ2-5
CASSASGTGAYEQYF	-	TRBV9	TRBJ2-7
CASSEAAGTRSEQYF	many	TRBV6-1	TRBJ2-7
CASSQAEEDKNNEQFF	-	TRBV4-2	TRBJ2-1
CASSFGQGARETQYF	-	TRBV5-4	TRBJ2-5
CASSEPPGRTMNTEAFF	-	TRBV10-2	TRBJ1-1
CASSLPGERENEQFF	-	TRBV5-6	TRBJ2-1
CASRPQGASGYNEQFF	-	TRBV7-8	TRBJ2-1
CASSHSSGLAYNEQFF	-	TRBV5-6	TRBJ2-1
CASRKGQGLYEQYF	-	TRBV6-6	TRBJ2-7
CASAPGYNTEAFF	-	TRBV19	TRBJ1-1
CASQDRGDQPQHF	-	TRBV6-1	TRBJ1-5
CASSTGTGASSGNTIYF	-	TRBV9	TRBJ1-3
CASSLAVNTGELFF	-	TRBV11-3	TRBJ2-2